These 27 T cell receptor beta chains originate from one sample sequenced in a study of CD8 T cells in ankylosing spondylitis. TCRdb reanalysed the 5' RACE reads using MiXCR and keeps one entry per CDR3 protein. The sample consists of about 200,000 distinct CDR3 sequences, around 13% of them appearing once. Sequencing was carried out using blood, either unsorted or a sorted T cell fraction (not recorded which). The receptors originated from a male donor with ankylosing spondylitis or in good health (not recorded which).

This clonotype was seen ten or more times. The chain carries TRBV27 and TRBJ1-1, with TRBD1 as a possible D gene (6 bases). Germline V CDR1 and CDR2: MNHEY, SMNVEV (reference sequence). The CDR3 runs 13 residues. Trimming pared 10 bases from V and 2 bases from J, leaving 14 bases between. In DNA, the CDR3 is TGTGCCACGAGAACAGGGACCAACACTGAAGCTTTCTTT. It specifies CATRTGTNTEAFF.

The chain couples TRBV20-1 to TRBJ2-5; TRBD2 agrees at 11 bases. The CDR3 is made up of 17 amino acids. The V and J ends lost 3 bases and 5 bases, in that order; junction bases with no gene match: 14. The germline CDR1 and CDR2 sequences are DFQATT and SNEGSKA (reference sequence). In DNA, the CDR3 is TGCAGTGCTAGCTTGGCACTAGCGGGGGCGTTGAAGGAGACCCAGTACTTC. It is translated as CSASLALAGALKETQYF.

This clonotype was picked up a small number of times. For the CDR3, the DNA is TGTGCCAGCAGCCCTGGAACAGACAAAGACGGCTACACCTTC. This gives the protein CASSPGTDKDGYTF. The V call is TRBV7-9, the J call TRBJ1-2; D remains ambiguous. CDR3 size: 14 residues. Germline assignment: CDR1 SEHNR and CDR2 FQNEAQ (reference sequence). The V and J ends lost 5 bases and 8 bases respectively, with 18 bases between them.

The chain employs TRBV4-1 and TRBJ1-5; TRBD1 matches 9 bases. J lost 4 bases, V lost 4 bases, and 8 bases had no gene match. This CDR3 contains 16 residues. Germline assignment: CDR1 MGHRA and CDR2 YSYEKL. The CDR3: CASSLTGGGGNQPQHF. CDR3 nucleotide sequence: TGCGCCAGCAGCCTCACAGGGGGCGGTGGTAATCAGCCCCAGCATTTT.

This clonotype was seen ten or more times. The V gene is TRBV7-9, the J gene TRBJ2-5, with unresolved D. The germline gives CDR1 SEHNR, CDR2 FQNEAQ (reference sequence). The CDR3 is made up of 15 amino acids. V was shortened by 2 bases and J by 4 bases, with 14 bases between the two germline ends. The CDR3: CASSLISEDGETQYF. CDR3 in DNA: TGTGCCAGCAGCTTAATCAGCGAGGATGGAGAGACCCAGTACTTC.

This clonotype turned up a few times. The gene calls are TRBV6-5 and TRBJ2-2, with no clear D. The CDR3 consists of 14 residues. V lost 2 bases and J 5 bases, leaving 9 bases between the germline ends. Germline CDR1 reads MNHEY; CDR2 reads SVGAGI. Here the CDR3 DNA reads TGTGCCAGCAGTTACCTAGGACGTACCGGGGAGCTGTTTTTT. This sequence encodes CASSYLGRTGELFF.

This clonotype was seen only a few times. The CDR3 spells CASSLESLLSEQYF. The CDR3 bases are TGTGCCAGCAGCTTGGAAAGCCTACTTTCTGAGCAGTACTTC. The J gene is TRBJ2-7, the V gene TRBV5-5; D unclear. Trimming shortened V by 0 bases and J by 7 bases, and 14 bases separated the two germline ends. Germline V lookup: CDR1 SGHKS, CDR2 YYEKEE (reference sequence). The CDR3 consists of 14 residues. The full variable domain, with the rest looked up from reference TRBV5-5 and TRBJ2-7, is DAGVTQSPTHLIKTRGQQVTLRCSPISGHKSVSWYQQVLGQGPQFIFQYYEKEERGRGNFPDRFSARQFPNYSSELNVNALLLGDSALYLCASSLESLLSEQYFGPGTRLTVT.

This clonotype came up a few times. V gene TRBV7-6 combines with J gene TRBJ2-2; 8 bases agree with TRBD1. After removal of 1 base from V and 5 bases from J, the junction contained 9 bases not matched to a gene. CDR3 length: 17 residues. Germline V gene lookup returns CDR1 SGHVS and CDR2 FNYEAQ. The CDR3 bases are TGTGCCAGCAGCTTAGAACAGGAAACAGGGGGAACCGGGGAGCTGTTTTTT. It translates to CASSLEQETGGTGELFF.

The table lists this clonotype with many counts. DNA of the CDR3: TGCGCCAGCAGCCAAGGTGGAGGGGAGGGTGTCAGGTGGACTGAAGCTTTCTTT. The encoded protein is CASSQGGGEGVRWTEAFF. V gene TRBV4-1 combines with J gene TRBJ1-1, with D perhaps matching TRBD1 (5 bases). The ends were cut back, 1 base at V and 5 bases at J, with 23 bases in the middle. The germline V gene encodes CDR1 MGHRA and CDR2 YSYEKL. This CDR3 comprises 18 residues.

This clonotype was found a few times. V and J are TRBV5-6 and TRBJ2-1, with TRBD2 identical over 8 bases. The germline V gene has CDR1 SGHDT and CDR2 YYEEEE. V gave up 3 bases and J gave up 8 bases; unmatched junction bases: 10. CDR3 length: 15 amino acids. The CDR3 loop reads CASSYEREWKDEQFF. CDR3 sequence (DNA): TGTGCCAGCAGCTACGAGCGGGAGTGGAAGGATGAGCAGTTCTTC.

The V gene is TRBV10-3, the J gene TRBJ2-1; maybe TRBD1 (6 bases). CDR1 is ENHRY, CDR2 SYGVKD, per germline. Deletions cut 6 bases from V and 9 bases from J, with 15 bases between. CDR3 size: 13 residues. The CDR3 nucleotides are TGTGCCATCAGGCCGCCCTCAGGGGCTGAGCAGTTCTTC. Amino acids: CAIRPPSGAEQFF.

This clonotype was counted a few times. This chain links TRBV7-2 with TRBJ2-7, with D perhaps matching TRBD1 (5 bases). Per the germline V gene, CDR1 is SGHTA and CDR2 is FQGNSA. Trimming took off 1 base at V and 2 bases at J, with 12 bases between the two ends. The CDR3 extends over 15 amino acids. In DNA, the CDR3 is TGTGCCAGCAGCTTAGTGCAGGGAACGGCCTACGAGCAGTACTTC. Translated, it gives CASSLVQGTAYEQYF.

In its sample, this clonotype was seen many times. The chain employs TRBV27 and TRBJ2-1; D call uncertain. This CDR3 region has 12 residues. V lost 5 bases and J lost 9, with 11 bases in between. Germline values: CDR1 MNHEY, CDR2 SMNVEV (reference sequence). This CDR3 reads CASSTMVGEQFF. In nucleotides, the CDR3 is TGTGCCAGCAGTACTATGGTGGGTGAGCAGTTCTTC.

This rearrangement joins TRBV28 to TRBJ2-3, with TRBD2 matching over 11 bases. Looked up from germline, CDR1 is MDHEN and CDR2 is SYDVKM. V lost 3 bases, J lost 5 bases, and 4 bases stayed unmatched. The CDR3 consists of 15 residues. For the CDR3, the DNA is TGTGCCAGCAGTTTGAACCTAGCGGGGGGAGATACGCAGTATTTT. The encoded protein is CASSLNLAGGDTQYF.

This clonotype was counted a few times. V usage is TRBV27 and J usage is TRBJ2-1; no clear D. The germline CDR1 and CDR2 sequences are MNHEY and SMNVEV (reference sequence). This CDR3 contains 14 residues. V was cut by 0 bases and J by 7 bases, with 10 bases left in between. Here the CDR3 DNA reads TGTGCCAGCAGTTTATCGCCTCCGAGGAATGAGCAGTTCTTC. It specifies CASSLSPPRNEQFF.

V usage is TRBV4-1 and J usage is TRBJ1-1; 8 bases fit TRBD1. The length of the CDR3 is 15 residues. Trimming removed 3 bases from V and 4 bases from J; junction bases left unmatched: 7. CDR1 is MGHRA and CDR2 is YSYEKL in the germline V gene. The CDR3 spells CASSHPRQGRTEAFF. The DNA of the CDR3 is TGCGCCAGCAGCCACCCCCGACAGGGGCGCACTGAAGCTTTCTTT.

This clonotype was seen more than once but under ten times. CDR3 in DNA: TGTGCCAGCAGCCCTCTGGCCTCAGCGGGGGGAAACAATGAGCAGTTCTTC. Translating gives CASSPLASAGGNNEQFF. V gene TRBV5-5 combines with J gene TRBJ2-1; 9 bases map to TRBD2. V was pared by 4 bases and J by 5 bases, with 13 bases of the junction left unmatched. CDR1 and CDR2 from the germline V gene are SGHKS and YYEKEE (reference sequence). The CDR3 totals 17 residues.

The rearrangement joins TRBV27 to TRBJ2-7, with D possibly being TRBD1 (6 bases). From germline, CDR1 is MNHEY and CDR2 SMNVEV (reference sequence). CDR3 length: 16 amino acids. V was pared by 3 bases and J by 2 bases, with 17 bases between. CDR3 protein: CASSFIAGDGTYEQYF. The DNA of the CDR3 is TGTGCCAGCAGTTTCATCGCAGGGGACGGTACCTACGAGCAGTACTTC.

This clonotype was detected many times. This chain links TRBV12-3 or TRBV12-4 with TRBJ2-5, with a weak D call TRBD2 (6 bases). The V end was cut by 6 bases, the J end by 3 bases, with 11 bases between. The CDR3 extends over 13 amino acids. CDR3 bases: TGTGCCAGCAGCCCCAGACTAGAAGAGACCCAGTACTTC. Translating gives CASSPRLEETQYF.

This clonotype was seen more than once but under ten times. The chain has TRBV27 and TRBJ2-3; D gene ambiguous. Germline V gives CDR1 MNHEY, CDR2 SMNVEV (reference sequence). V dropped 3 bases and J dropped 2 bases, with 9 bases sitting between them. The CDR3 length is 14 residues. CDR3 coding DNA: TGTGCCAGCAGTTTGGTGGACCTCACAGATACGCAGTATTTT. The encoded protein is CASSLVDLTDTQYF.

The V and J genes are TRBV7-8 and TRBJ2-7; 11 bases are a match to TRBD2. J lost 4 bases, V lost 2 bases, and 7 bases had no gene match. This CDR3 contains 16 residues. Germline CDR1 and CDR2: SGHVS and FQNEAQ. CDR3: CASSLTETSGMYEQYF. For the CDR3, the DNA is TGTGCCAGCAGCTTAACAGAGACTAGCGGGATGTACGAGCAGTACTTC. Looking up the rest from reference TRBV7-8 and TRBJ2-7 gives the full variable domain: GAGVSQSPRYKVAKRGQDVALRCDPISGHVSLFWYQQALGQGPEFLTYFQNEAQLDKSGLPSDRFFAERPEGSVSTLKIQRTQQEDSAVYLCASSLTETSGMYEQYFGPGTRLTVT.

There are a few counts of this clonotype. The genes are TRBV27 and TRBJ2-7; the match to TRBD1 covers 7 bases. The CDR3 is made up of 13 amino acids. V lost 5 bases to trimming and J lost 6 bases; unmatched junction nucleotides: 7. Germline loops: CDR1 MNHEY, CDR2 SMNVEV (reference sequence). The CDR3 bases are TGTGCCAGCAGTCTGACAGGGCGACGCGAGCAGTACTTC. Its translation is CASSLTGRREQYF.

This clonotype appeared many times. The chain carries TRBV11-1 and TRBJ1-6; possible D gene TRBD1, 5 bases. V lost 5 bases and J lost 9, with 14 bases in between. Germline-derived CDR1 and CDR2 are SGHAT and FQDESV (reference sequence). The CDR3 contains 14 residues. CDR3 in DNA: TGTGCCAGCAGCCCTCGGCAGGGAGGTTCACCCCTCCACTTT. As protein: CASSPRQGGSPLHF. The whole variable domain, filled in from reference TRBV11-1 and TRBJ1-6, reads EAEVAQSPRYKITEKSQAVAFWCDPISGHATLYWYRQILGQGPELLVQFQDESVVDDSQLPKDRFSAERLKGVDSTLKIQPAELGDSAMYLCASSPRQGGSPLHFGNGTRLTVT.

The rearrangement links TRBV7-9 to TRBJ2-1, with D unclear. CDR3 length: 13 amino acids. Germline CDR1 is SEHNR and CDR2 is FQNEAQ (reference sequence). Trimming removed 7 bases at V and 7 bases at J, with 14 bases between. For the CDR3, the DNA is TGTGCCAGCACCTCTGGGGTGGGAAATGAGCAGTTCTTC. This gives the protein CASTSGVGNEQFF.

This rearrangement joins TRBV28 to TRBJ2-1; 9 positions match TRBD1. This CDR3 has 16 residues. The junction had 7 bases not matched to a gene; V was cut back by 5 bases and J by 2 bases. The germline CDR1 and CDR2 sequences are MDHEN and SYDVKM. For the CDR3, the DNA is TGTGCCAGCAGTAGCCTGGGACAGGGAACCTACAATGAGCAGTTCTTC. Its translation: CASSSLGQGTYNEQFF.

The chain's CDR3 is CAWSPTGRTEQFF. Written as DNA, the CDR3 is TGTGCCTGGAGCCCGACAGGGCGAACGGAGCAGTTCTTC. J is TRBJ2-1 and V is TRBV30; 7 nucleotides agree with TRBD1. The CDR3 loop spans 13 amino acids. Germline CDR1 reads GTSNPN; CDR2 reads SVGIG (reference sequence). The trim removed 3 bases at V and 10 bases at J, leaving 9 bases unmatched.

This clonotype was seen only a few times. This chain joins TRBV11-2 and TRBJ1-1; a weak D match, TRBD1 (6 bases). V was pared by 3 bases and J by 7 bases, with 9 bases between. Germline V lookup: CDR1 SGHAT, CDR2 FQNNGV. The CDR3 spans 12 residues. CDR3 DNA sequence: TGTGCCAGCAGCTTTTCACAGGGTGAAGCTTTCTTT. Translated, it gives CASSFSQGEAFF.